This T cell receptor beta chain stems from a study of control samples from healthy donors and cancer patients. This CDR3 is built from 15 residues. The germline V gene has CDR1 PRHDT and CDR2 FYEKMQ (reference sequence). The ends were cut back, 3 bases at V and 5 bases at J, with 13 bases in the middle. Profiled with immunoSEQ multiplex PCR; TCRdb holds only in-frame clones, not every one. This sample has about 150,000 clones, with over 85% found just once. The receptor comes from a man aged 45-65 years in good health. J is TRBJ2-2 and V is TRBV13; possibly TRBD2 for D (6 bases). Sequencing was carried out using blood. For the CDR3, the DNA is TGTGCCAGCAGCTTGGGAGGTCGGAGAACCGGGGAGCTGTTTTTT. It yields the protein CASSLGGRRTGELFF. Full variable domain (rest looked up from reference TRBV13 and TRBJ2-2): AAGVIQSPRHLIKEKRETATLKCYPIPRHDTVYWYQQGPGQDPQFLISFYEKMQSDKGSIPDRFSAQQFSDYHSELNMSSLELGDSALYFCASSLGGRRTGELFFGEGSRLTVL.